Listed here are 28 T cell receptor beta chains from one sample, sequenced in a study of cytomegalovirus exposure and HLA in healthy donors. The PCR made use of 60 Vbeta and 13 Jbeta primers. Assay: immunoSEQ multiplex PCR; the TCRdb copy retains only in-frame clones and omits some. The profile shows approximately 190,000 clones, around 73% of them singletons. The specimen was PBMCs. The receptors were gathered from a woman in her twenties or thirties in good health and CMV-seropositive.

V gene TRBV11-2 combines with J gene TRBJ2-5, with D tentatively TRBD2 (5 bases). Trimming took off 3 bases at V and 10 bases at J, with 9 bases between the two ends. The CDR3 totals 11 residues. From germline, CDR1 is SGHAT and CDR2 FQNNGV. The CDR3 loop reads CASSFQGSQYF. Here the CDR3 DNA reads TGTGCCAGCAGCTTCCAAGGGAGCCAGTACTTC.

V usage is TRBV7-9 and J usage is TRBJ2-7; 7 bases are a match to TRBD2. V gave up 3 bases and J gave up 5 bases; unmatched junction bases: 7. This CDR3 contains 14 residues. Germline lookup yields CDR1 SEHNR and CDR2 FQNEAQ (reference sequence). The CDR3 reads CASSFSGGGNEQYF. The CDR3 DNA follows: TGTGCCAGCAGCTTCTCGGGAGGCGGGAACGAGCAGTACTTC.

The chain recombines TRBV7-2 with TRBJ2-5; possibly TRBD1 for D (6 bases). From germline, CDR1 is SGHTA and CDR2 FQGNSA. V was clipped by 3 bases and J by 8 bases, with 16 bases between them. The CDR3 is 14 residues long. This CDR3 is CASSFQDLGGTQYF. Written as DNA, the CDR3 is TGTGCCAGCAGCTTTCAGGACCTAGGGGGAACCCAGTACTTC. The full variable domain, with the rest looked up from reference TRBV7-2 and TRBJ2-5, is GAGVSQSPSNKVTEKGKDVELRCDPISGHTALYWYRQSLGQGLEFLIYFQGNSAPDKSGLPSDRFSAERTGGSVSTLTIQRTQQEDSAVYLCASSFQDLGGTQYFGPGTRLLVL.

The V call is TRBV19, the J call TRBJ2-5, with 9 bases aligning to TRBD2. V shed 1 base and J 5 bases; nucleotides not matched to a gene: 2. Germline V lookup: CDR1 LNHDA, CDR2 SQIVND (reference sequence). This CDR3 contains 14 residues. The CDR3 sequence is CASSIGSGGETQYF. The CDR3 DNA follows: TGTGCCAGTAGTATAGGTAGCGGGGGTGAGACCCAGTACTTC.

J is TRBJ2-5 and V is TRBV9; perhaps TRBD2 as D (5 bases). The ends were cut back, 4 bases at V and 1 base at J, with 20 bases in the middle. This CDR3 is built from 17 residues. The V gene's germline CDR1 is SGDLS and CDR2 YYNGEE. The CDR3 sequence is CASSSRFGSPIQETQYF. CDR3 DNA: TGTGCCAGCAGCTCTCGGTTTGGGAGCCCAATCCAAGAGACCCAGTACTTC.

The rearrangement joins TRBV10-2 to TRBJ2-7; TRBD1 might be the D (5 bases). This CDR3 spans 14 amino acids. Trimming shortened V by 3 bases and J by 2 bases, and 11 bases separated the two germline ends. Looked up from germline, CDR1 is WSHSY and CDR2 is SAAADI. The DNA for the CDR3 is TGCGCCAGCAGTGAATCAGGGTTAACCTACGAGCAGTACTTC. Translating gives CASSESGLTYEQYF.

Details on this clone: The identical CDR3 is also encoded by other nucleotide sequences in the sample. The rearrangement uses TRBV5-1 and TRBJ2-1; possibly TRBD1 for D (6 bases). Trimming removed 1 base from V and 0 bases from J, with 8 bases in between. This CDR3 has 15 amino acids. CDR1 and CDR2 (germline): SGHRS, YFSETQ. The CDR3 is CASSLQGSSYNEQFF. CDR3 in DNA: TGCGCCAGCAGCTTGCAGGGGAGCTCCTACAATGAGCAGTTCTTC.

J is TRBJ1-4 and V is TRBV6-1; 7 positions agree with TRBD1. Germline V gives CDR1 MNHNS, CDR2 SASEGT. The trim removed 6 bases at V and 6 bases at J, leaving 4 bases unmatched. The CDR3 is 13 amino acids. As DNA, the CDR3 is TGTGCCAGCAGAGGGACAGCGGATGAAAAACTGTTTTTT. Residues: CASRGTADEKLFF.

The chain links TRBV6-5 to TRBJ2-7; 8 positions match TRBD2. The CDR3 runs to 16 residues. Trimming took 0 bases from V and 4 from J; bases not matched to a gene: 8. Germline CDR1 and CDR2: MNHEY and SVGAGI. The CDR3 nucleotides read TGTGCCAGCAGTTACTCGAGTATAGCGGGGTCGTACGAGCAGTACTTC. Its translation is CASSYSSIAGSYEQYF.

This clone has just a few counts. The chain links TRBV7-6 to TRBJ2-7; D perhaps matches TRBD2 (5 bases). V shed 5 bases and J shed 1 base, with 18 bases lying between them. In germline, CDR1 is SGHVS, CDR2 FNYEAQ. This CDR3 contains 16 residues. CDR3 nucleotides: TGTGCCAGCAGCGTTGGGCAGGCCCGGGATTCCTACGAGCAGTACTTC. Amino acid sequence: CASSVGQARDSYEQYF.

In this sample, this clone turned up once. The rearrangement uses TRBV9 and TRBJ1-2; D not resolved. Germline V gene data show CDR1 as SGDLS and CDR2 as YYNGEE. This CDR3 is built from 13 residues. Trimming pared 0 bases from V and 2 bases from J, leaving 5 bases between. DNA for the CDR3: TGTGCCAGCAGCGTAGCTTTGAACTATGGCTACACCTTC. Amino acids: CASSVALNYGYTF.

The chain recombines TRBV6-1 with TRBJ1-1, with D uncertain. V was trimmed by 3 bases and J by 10 bases, leaving 9 bases between them. The CDR3 loop spans 11 amino acids. Per germline, CDR1 MNHNS and CDR2 SASEGT. The CDR3 DNA reads TGTGCCAGCAGTGATGGCGGGATAGCTTTCTTT. It specifies CASSDGGIAFF.

This clone was seen only once. CDR3 coding DNA: TGTGCCAGCAGTTCGCAGGGGGTTAACTATGGCTACACCTTC. Amino acids: CASSSQGVNYGYTF. The rearrangement uses TRBV28 and TRBJ1-2; TRBD1 aligns across 7 bases. The CDR3 is 14 amino acids. CDR1 is MDHEN and CDR2 is SYDVKM in the germline V gene. Trimming at V came to 4 bases and at J to 1 base, leaving 3 bases not matched to a gene.

This clone has more than one count but fewer than ten. Other DNA sequences in this specimen translate into the identical CDR3. The V call is TRBV7-2, the J call TRBJ2-1; 10 bases map to TRBD2. Per the germline V gene, CDR1 is SGHTA and CDR2 is FQGNSA. The length of the CDR3 is 15 residues. The J segment lost 4 bases and the V segment lost 2 bases, leaving 2 bases of the junction unmatched. In nucleotides, the CDR3 is TGTGCCAGCAGCTTATCACTAGCGGGATACAATGAGCAGTTCTTC. Protein product: CASSLSLAGYNEQFF.

The chain employs TRBV4-3 and TRBJ2-1, with TRBD1 matching over 7 bases. The CDR3 is made up of 14 amino acids. Trimming removed 3 bases from V and 8 bases from J; junction bases left unmatched: 7. Looked up from germline, CDR1 is LGHNA and CDR2 is YSLEER. This CDR3 is CASSHSTGRYEQFF. CDR3 nucleotide sequence: TGCGCCAGCAGCCACTCGACAGGGCGCTATGAGCAGTTCTTC.

This clone was picked up one time. This chain uses TRBV5-1 with TRBJ1-2, with TRBD1 identical over 8 bases. CDR3 length: 15 amino acids. Germline V gene data show CDR1 as SGHRS and CDR2 as YFSETQ. J was trimmed by 4 bases and V by 4 bases; bases with no gene match: 9. CDR3 nucleotide sequence: TGCGCCAGCAGCAGCGACAGGGGAGACCTCTATGGCTACACCTTC. Translated, it gives CASSSDRGDLYGYTF.

This clone has just one count. V and J are TRBV28 and TRBJ2-7; D gene ambiguous. This CDR3 has 13 amino acids. Germline CDR1 and CDR2: MDHEN and SYDVKM. V shed 2 bases and J shed 2 bases, with 7 bases lying between them. The CDR3: CASSLRSTYEQYF. The CDR3 DNA is TGTGCCAGCAGTTTACGGTCCACCTACGAGCAGTACTTC.

V gene TRBV6-5 combines with J gene TRBJ1-2, with TRBD1 matching 11 bases. The CDR3 sequence is 14 residues long. The trim removed 5 bases at V and 6 bases at J, leaving 5 bases unmatched. CDR1 and CDR2 (germline): MNHEY, SVGAGI. CDR3 protein: CASSLGQGANGYTF. In DNA, the CDR3 is TGTGCCAGCAGTCTAGGACAGGGGGCGAATGGCTACACCTTC.

V gene TRBV7-2 combines with J gene TRBJ1-3; 8 nucleotides align to TRBD1. The length of the CDR3 is 13 residues. Trimming removed 5 bases from V and 9 bases from J; junction bases left unmatched: 6. The germline V gene has CDR1 SGHTA and CDR2 FQGNSA. The CDR3 loop is CASSPRTGITIYF. The CDR3 nucleotides read TGTGCCAGCAGCCCTCGGACAGGGATCACCATATATTTT.

The chain has TRBV19 and TRBJ2-1; tentatively, D is TRBD2 (5 bases). Per germline, CDR1 LNHDA and CDR2 SQIVND (reference sequence). With 3 bases removed from V and 7 bases from J, the gap between germline ends came to 13 bases. The CDR3 has 14 amino acids. DNA of the CDR3: TGTGCCAGTAGTATTCCCCCGGGGATTAATGAGCAGTTCTTC. Translation gives CASSIPPGINEQFF.

The J gene is TRBJ2-7, the V gene TRBV2; D ambiguous. The CDR3 length is 12 residues. The V and J ends lost 1 base and 3 bases respectively, with 4 bases between them. Germline V CDR1 and CDR2: SNHLY, FYNNEI. This chain's CDR3 is CASSEGDYEQYF. The DNA of the CDR3 is TGTGCCAGCAGTGAAGGAGACTACGAGCAGTACTTC.

Of note for this clone: At one boundary the junction diverges from the germline segment, which might be a read error. The rearrangement uses TRBV5-4 and TRBJ2-1; 14 bases match TRBD2. From germline, CDR1 is SGHNT and CDR2 YYREEE (reference sequence). The CDR3 runs 18 residues. This CDR3 is CVSSSGLAGVSSYNEQFF. CDR3 DNA sequence: TGTGTCAGCAGCTCGGGACTAGCGGGAGTTAGCTCCTACAATGAGCAGTTCTTC.

This rearrangement joins TRBV9 to TRBJ1-5; no clear D. The CDR3 spans 15 residues. Trimming removed 0 bases at V and 0 bases at J, with 7 bases between. CDR1 is SGDLS and CDR2 is YYNGEE in the germline V gene. This chain's CDR3 is CASSVDPFSNQPQHF. The DNA of the CDR3 is TGTGCCAGCAGCGTAGATCCCTTTAGCAATCAGCCCCAGCATTTT.

The rearrangement uses TRBV19 and TRBJ2-1; weak D call: TRBD1 (8 bases). The CDR3 totals 16 residues. Germline V CDR1 and CDR2: LNHDA, SQIVND (reference sequence). V lost 7 bases and J 3 bases, leaving 19 bases between the germline ends. CDR3 DNA sequence: TGTGCCAGTAAGAAAGGGAGGGACAGGAGCTACAATGAGCAGTTCTTC. This gives the protein CASKKGRDRSYNEQFF.

V is TRBV28 and J is TRBJ2-3; 8 nucleotides agree with TRBD2. Per the germline V gene, CDR1 is MDHEN and CDR2 is SYDVKM. This CDR3 is 15 amino acids long. Unmatched junction bases numbered 8, after V lost 6 bases and J lost 3 bases. DNA of the CDR3: TGTGCCAGCAGAGCCCACGGGGGGGTGACAGATACGCAGTATTTT. This sequence encodes CASRAHGGVTDTQYF.

A remark on this clone: At one end the junction does not follow the germline gene, possibly because of a read error. This sequence joins TRBV7-9 and TRBJ1-2; TRBD1 is a possible D gene (5 bases). The CDR3 is 12 residues long. Germline-derived CDR1 and CDR2 are SEHNR and FQNEAQ (reference sequence). The CDR3 sequence is CSSAGLYYGYTF. The CDR3 nucleotides are TGTTCCAGCGCAGGGTTATACTATGGCTACACCTTC.

The chain couples TRBV10-3 to TRBJ1-2, with 12 bases aligning to TRBD1. The J segment lost 0 bases and the V segment lost 4 bases, leaving 6 bases of the junction unmatched. This CDR3 is 17 amino acids long. CDR1 and CDR2 (germline): ENHRY, SYGVKD. CDR3 DNA: TGTGCCATCAGTGCCCCGGGACAGGGGGCAGCTAACTATGGCTACACCTTC. It is translated as CAISAPGQGAANYGYTF.

The genes are TRBV18 and TRBJ1-3; possibly TRBD1 for D (6 bases). The CDR3 has 13 residues. Per germline, CDR1 KGHSH and CDR2 LQKENI. Between the trimmed V and J ends, which lost 8 bases and 3 bases, there was a span of 11 bases. CDR3 amino acids: CASKGVLGNTIYF. The CDR3 DNA reads as TGTGCCAGCAAGGGGGTACTTGGAAACACCATATATTTT. Looking up the rest from reference TRBV18 and TRBJ1-3 gives the full variable domain: NAGVMQNPRHLVRRRGQEARLRCSPMKGHSHVYWYRQLPEEGLKFMVYLQKENIIDESGMPKERFSAEFPKEGPSILRIQQVVRGDSAAYFCASKGVLGNTIYFGEGSWLTVV.